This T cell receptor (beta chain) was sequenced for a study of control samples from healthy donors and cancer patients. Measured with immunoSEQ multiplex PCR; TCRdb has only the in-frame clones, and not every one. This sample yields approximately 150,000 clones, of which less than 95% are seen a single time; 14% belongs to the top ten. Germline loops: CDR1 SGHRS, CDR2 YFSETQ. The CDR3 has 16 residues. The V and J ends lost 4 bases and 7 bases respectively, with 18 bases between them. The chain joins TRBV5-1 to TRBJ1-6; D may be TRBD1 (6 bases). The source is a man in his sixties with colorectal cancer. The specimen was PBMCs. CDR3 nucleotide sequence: TGCGCCAGCAGCGGGACCGGGACGGGGGGCAATTCACCCCTCCACTTT. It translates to CASSGTGTGGNSPLHF.